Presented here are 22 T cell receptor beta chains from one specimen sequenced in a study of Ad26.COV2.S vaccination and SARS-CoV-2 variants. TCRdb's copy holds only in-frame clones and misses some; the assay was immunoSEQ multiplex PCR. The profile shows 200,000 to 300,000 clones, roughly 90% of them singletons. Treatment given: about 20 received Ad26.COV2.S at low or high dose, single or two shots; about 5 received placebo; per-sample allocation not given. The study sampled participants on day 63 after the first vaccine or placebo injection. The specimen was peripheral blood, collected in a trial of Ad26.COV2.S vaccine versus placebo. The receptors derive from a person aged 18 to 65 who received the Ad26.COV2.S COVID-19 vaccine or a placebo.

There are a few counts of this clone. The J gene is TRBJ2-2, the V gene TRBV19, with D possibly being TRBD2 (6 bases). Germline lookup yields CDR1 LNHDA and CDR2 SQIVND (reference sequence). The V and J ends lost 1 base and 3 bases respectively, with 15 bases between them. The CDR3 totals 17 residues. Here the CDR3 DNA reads TGTGCCAGTAGTATAGGAGGGTCGGGAGCTTACACCGGGGAGCTGTTTTTT. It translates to CASSIGGSGAYTGELFF.

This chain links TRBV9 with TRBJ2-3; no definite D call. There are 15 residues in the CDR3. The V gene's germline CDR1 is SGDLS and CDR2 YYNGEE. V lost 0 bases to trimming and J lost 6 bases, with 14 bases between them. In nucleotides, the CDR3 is TGTGCCAGCAGCGTAGTGGCAACTACTGGGGATACGCAGTATTTT. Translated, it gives CASSVVATTGDTQYF.

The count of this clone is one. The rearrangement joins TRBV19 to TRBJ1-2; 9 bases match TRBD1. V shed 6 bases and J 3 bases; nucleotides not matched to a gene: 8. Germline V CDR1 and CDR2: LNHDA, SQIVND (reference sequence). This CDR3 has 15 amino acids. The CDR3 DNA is TGTGCCAGTAGAGACAGGGGGATACGCGACTATGGCTACACCTTC. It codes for CASRDRGIRDYGYTF.

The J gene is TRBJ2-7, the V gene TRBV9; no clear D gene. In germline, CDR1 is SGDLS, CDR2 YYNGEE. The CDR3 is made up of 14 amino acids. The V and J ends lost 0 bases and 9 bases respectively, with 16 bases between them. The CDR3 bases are TGTGCCAGCAGCGTAGAGGAGATCCCAAGGGTGCAGTACTTC. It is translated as CASSVEEIPRVQYF.

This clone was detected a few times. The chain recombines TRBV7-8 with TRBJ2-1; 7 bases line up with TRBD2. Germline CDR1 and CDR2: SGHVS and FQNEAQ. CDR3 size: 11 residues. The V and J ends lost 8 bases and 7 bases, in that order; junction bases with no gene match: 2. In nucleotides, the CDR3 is TGTGCCAGCGGGAGGGCTAATGAGCAGTTCTTC. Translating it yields CASGRANEQFF.

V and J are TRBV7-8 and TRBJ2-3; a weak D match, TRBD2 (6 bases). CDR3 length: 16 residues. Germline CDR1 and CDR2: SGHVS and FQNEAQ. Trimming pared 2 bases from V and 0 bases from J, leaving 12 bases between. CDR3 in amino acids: CASSLWVGGSTDTQYF. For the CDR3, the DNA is TGTGCCAGCAGCTTATGGGTGGGGGGAAGCACAGATACGCAGTATTTT. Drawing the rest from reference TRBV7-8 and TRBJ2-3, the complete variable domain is GAGVSQSPRYKVAKRGQDVALRCDPISGHVSLFWYQQALGQGPEFLTYFQNEAQLDKSGLPSDRFFAERPEGSVSTLKIQRTQQEDSAVYLCASSLWVGGSTDTQYFGPGTRLTVL.

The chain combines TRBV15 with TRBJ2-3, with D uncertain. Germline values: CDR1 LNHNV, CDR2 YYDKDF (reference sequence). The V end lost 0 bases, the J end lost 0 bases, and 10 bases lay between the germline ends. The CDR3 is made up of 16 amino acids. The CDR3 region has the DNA TGTGCCACCAGCAGAGACTATTCCCTTAGCACAGATACGCAGTATTTT. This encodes CATSRDYSLSTDTQYF.

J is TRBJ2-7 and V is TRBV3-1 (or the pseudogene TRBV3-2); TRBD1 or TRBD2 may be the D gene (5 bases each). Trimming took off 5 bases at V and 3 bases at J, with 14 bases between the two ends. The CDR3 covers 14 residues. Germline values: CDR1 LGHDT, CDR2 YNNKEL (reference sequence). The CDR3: CASSSDRGGYEQYF. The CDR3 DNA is TGTGCCAGCAGCTCTGACAGAGGAGGCTACGAGCAGTACTTC.

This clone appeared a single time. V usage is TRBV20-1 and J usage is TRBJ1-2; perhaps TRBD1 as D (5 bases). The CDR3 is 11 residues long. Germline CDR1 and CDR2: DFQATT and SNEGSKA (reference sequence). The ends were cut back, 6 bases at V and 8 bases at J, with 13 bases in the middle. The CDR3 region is CSAPWDLGYTF. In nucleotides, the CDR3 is TGCAGTGCCCCCTGGGACCTAGGCTACACCTTC.

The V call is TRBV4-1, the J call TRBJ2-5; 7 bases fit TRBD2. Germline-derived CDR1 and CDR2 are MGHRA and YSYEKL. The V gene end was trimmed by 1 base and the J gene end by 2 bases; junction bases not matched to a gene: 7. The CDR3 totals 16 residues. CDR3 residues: CASSQASGALQETQYF. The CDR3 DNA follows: TGCGCCAGCAGCCAAGCCAGCGGGGCGTTGCAAGAGACCCAGTACTTC.

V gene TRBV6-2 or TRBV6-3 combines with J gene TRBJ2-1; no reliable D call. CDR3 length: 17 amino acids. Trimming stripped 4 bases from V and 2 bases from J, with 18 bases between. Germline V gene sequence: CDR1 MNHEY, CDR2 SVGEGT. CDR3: CASSSRVRLYTYNEQFF. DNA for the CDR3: TGTGCCAGCAGTTCCCGCGTCAGATTATACACCTACAATGAGCAGTTCTTC.

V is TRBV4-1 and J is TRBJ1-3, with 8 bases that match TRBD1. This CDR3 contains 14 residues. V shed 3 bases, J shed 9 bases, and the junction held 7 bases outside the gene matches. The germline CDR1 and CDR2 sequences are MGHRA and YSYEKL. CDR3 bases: TGCGCCAGCAGCCAGCAGACAGGGGTTGGCACCATATATTTT. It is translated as CASSQQTGVGTIYF.

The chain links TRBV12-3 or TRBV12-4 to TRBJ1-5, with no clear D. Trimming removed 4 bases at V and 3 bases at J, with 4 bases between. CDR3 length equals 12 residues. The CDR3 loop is CASSWDNQPQHF. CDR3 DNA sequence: TGTGCCAGCAGTTGGGACAATCAGCCCCAGCATTTT.

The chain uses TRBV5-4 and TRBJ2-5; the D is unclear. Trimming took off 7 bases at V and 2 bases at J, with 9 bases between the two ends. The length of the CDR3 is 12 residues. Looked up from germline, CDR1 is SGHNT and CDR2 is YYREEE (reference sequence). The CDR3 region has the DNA TGTGCCAGCGGGCTACTTCAAGAGACCCAGTACTTC. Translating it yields CASGLLQETQYF.

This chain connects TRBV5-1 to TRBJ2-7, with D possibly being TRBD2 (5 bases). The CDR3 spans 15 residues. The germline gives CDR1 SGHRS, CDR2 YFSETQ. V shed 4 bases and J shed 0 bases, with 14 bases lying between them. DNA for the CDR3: TGCGCCAGCAGCCCCGGAGGCGTAAGCTCCTACGAGCAGTACTTC. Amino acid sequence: CASSPGGVSSYEQYF.

CDR3 coding DNA: TGTGCCATCAGTGCAAGCGATAGCAATCAGCCCCAGCATTTT. Residues: CAISASDSNQPQHF. J is TRBJ1-5 and V is TRBV10-3; D is unresolved. The CDR3 extends over 14 amino acids. The ends were cut back, 4 bases at V and 0 bases at J, with 7 bases in the middle. Germline lookup yields CDR1 ENHRY and CDR2 SYGVKD.

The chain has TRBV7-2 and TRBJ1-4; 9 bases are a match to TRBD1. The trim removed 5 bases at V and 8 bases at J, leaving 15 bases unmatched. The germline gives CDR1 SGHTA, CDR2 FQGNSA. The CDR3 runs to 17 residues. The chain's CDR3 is CASSLGGQGPLREKLFF. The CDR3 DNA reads TGTGCCAGCAGCCTTGGGGGACAGGGCCCCTTGAGGGAAAAACTGTTTTTT.

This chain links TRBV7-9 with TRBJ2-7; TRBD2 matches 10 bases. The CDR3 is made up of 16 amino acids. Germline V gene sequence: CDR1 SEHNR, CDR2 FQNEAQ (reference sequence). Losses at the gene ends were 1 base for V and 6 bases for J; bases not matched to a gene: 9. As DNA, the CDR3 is TGTGCCAGCAGCTTAGTGGCTAGCGGGAGCCCCCTCGAGCAGTACTTC. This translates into CASSLVASGSPLEQYF.

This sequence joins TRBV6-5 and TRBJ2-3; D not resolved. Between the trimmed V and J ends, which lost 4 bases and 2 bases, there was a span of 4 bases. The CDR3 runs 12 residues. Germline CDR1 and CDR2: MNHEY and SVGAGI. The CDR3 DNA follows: TGTGCCAGCAGTTCGACCACAGATACGCAGTATTTT. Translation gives CASSSTTDTQYF.

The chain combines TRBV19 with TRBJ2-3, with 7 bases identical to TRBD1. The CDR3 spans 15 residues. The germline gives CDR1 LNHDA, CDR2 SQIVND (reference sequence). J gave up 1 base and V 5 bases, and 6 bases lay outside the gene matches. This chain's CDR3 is CASSLQGLGTDTQYF. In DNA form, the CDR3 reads TGTGCCAGTAGTTTACAGGGGTTGGGCACAGATACGCAGTATTTT.

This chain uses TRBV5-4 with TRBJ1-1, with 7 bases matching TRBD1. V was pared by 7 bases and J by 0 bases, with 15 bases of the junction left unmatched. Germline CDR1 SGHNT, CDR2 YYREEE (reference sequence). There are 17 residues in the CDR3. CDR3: CASARGGGVLMNTEAFF. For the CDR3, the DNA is TGTGCCAGCGCCCGGGGAGGGGGCGTATTGATGAACACTGAAGCTTTCTTT.

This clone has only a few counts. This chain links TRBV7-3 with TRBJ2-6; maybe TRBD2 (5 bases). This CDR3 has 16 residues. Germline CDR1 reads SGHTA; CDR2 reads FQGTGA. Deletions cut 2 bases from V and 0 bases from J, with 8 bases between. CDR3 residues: CASSLGLSSGANVLTF. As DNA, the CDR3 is TGTGCCAGCAGCTTAGGACTGAGCTCTGGGGCCAACGTCCTGACTTTC. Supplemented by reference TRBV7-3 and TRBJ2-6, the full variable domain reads GAGVSQTPSNKVTEKGKYVELRCDPISGHTALYWYRQSLGQGPEFLIYFQGTGAADDSGLPNDRFFAVRPEGSVSTLKIQRTERGDSAVYLCASSLGLSSGANVLTFGAGSRLTVL.